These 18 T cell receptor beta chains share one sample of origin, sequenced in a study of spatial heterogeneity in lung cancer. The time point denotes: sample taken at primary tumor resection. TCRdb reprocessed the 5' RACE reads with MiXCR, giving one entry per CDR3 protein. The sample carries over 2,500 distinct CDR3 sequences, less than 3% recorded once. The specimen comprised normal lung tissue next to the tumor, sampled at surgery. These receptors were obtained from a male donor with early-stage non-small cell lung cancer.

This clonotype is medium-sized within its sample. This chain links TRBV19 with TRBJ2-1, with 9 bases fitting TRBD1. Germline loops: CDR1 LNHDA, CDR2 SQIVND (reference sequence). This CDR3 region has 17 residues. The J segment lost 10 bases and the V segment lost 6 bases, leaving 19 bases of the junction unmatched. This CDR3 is CASRPTGEDRGYGEQFF. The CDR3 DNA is TGTGCCAGTAGGCCTACTGGGGAGGACAGGGGTTATGGGGAGCAGTTCTTC.

The CDR3 DNA reads as TGTGCCAGCAGCTCTGGGACTAGCGGGGGAAAAGAGACCCAGTACTTC. As protein: CASSSGTSGGKETQYF. This sequence joins TRBV7-9 and TRBJ2-5; TRBD2 matches 14 bases. Trimming cost V 4 bases and J 3 bases; bases outside gene matches: 4. Per germline, CDR1 SEHNR and CDR2 FQNEAQ (reference sequence). The CDR3 is made up of 16 amino acids.

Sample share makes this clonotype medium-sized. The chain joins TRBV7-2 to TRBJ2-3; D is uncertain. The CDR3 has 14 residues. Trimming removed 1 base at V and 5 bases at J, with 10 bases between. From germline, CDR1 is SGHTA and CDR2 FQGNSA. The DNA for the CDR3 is TGTGCCAGCAGCTTAGTCGGACCTCAAGATACGCAGTATTTT. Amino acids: CASSLVGPQDTQYF.

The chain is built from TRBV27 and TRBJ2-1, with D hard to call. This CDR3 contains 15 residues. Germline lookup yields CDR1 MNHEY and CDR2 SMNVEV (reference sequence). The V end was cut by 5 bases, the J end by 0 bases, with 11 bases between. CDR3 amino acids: CASSPTSSSYNEQFF. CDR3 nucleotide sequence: TGTGCCAGCAGTCCGACATCGTCCTCCTACAATGAGCAGTTCTTC.

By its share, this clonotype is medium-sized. CDR3 sequence: CSVPSYNEQFF. CDR3 nucleotides: TGCAGCGTTCCCTCTTACAATGAGCAGTTCTTC. The chain recombines TRBV29-1 with TRBJ2-1, with no clear D. The CDR3 contains 11 residues. In germline, CDR1 is SQVTM, CDR2 ANQGSEA. Trimming stripped 5 bases from V and 4 bases from J, with 6 bases between.

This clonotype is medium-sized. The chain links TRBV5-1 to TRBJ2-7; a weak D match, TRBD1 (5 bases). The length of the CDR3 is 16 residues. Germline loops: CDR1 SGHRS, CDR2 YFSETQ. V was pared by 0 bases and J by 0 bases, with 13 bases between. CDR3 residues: CASSLDTGPYSYEQYF. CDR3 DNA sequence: TGCGCCAGCAGCTTGGATACAGGACCCTACTCCTACGAGCAGTACTTC.

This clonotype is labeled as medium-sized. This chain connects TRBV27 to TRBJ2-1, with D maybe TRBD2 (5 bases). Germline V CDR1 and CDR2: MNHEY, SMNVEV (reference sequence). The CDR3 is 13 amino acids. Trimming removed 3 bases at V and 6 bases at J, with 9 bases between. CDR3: CASSFVSGNEQFF. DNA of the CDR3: TGTGCCAGCAGTTTTGTGAGCGGCAATGAGCAGTTCTTC.

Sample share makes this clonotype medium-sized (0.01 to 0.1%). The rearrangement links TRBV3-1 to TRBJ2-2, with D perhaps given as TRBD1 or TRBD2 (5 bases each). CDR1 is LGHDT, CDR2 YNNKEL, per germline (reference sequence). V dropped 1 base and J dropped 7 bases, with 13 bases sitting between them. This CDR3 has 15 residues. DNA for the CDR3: TGTGCCAGCAGCCAAGGCACCGGGACCGTCGGGGAGCTGTTTTTT. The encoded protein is CASSQGTGTVGELFF.

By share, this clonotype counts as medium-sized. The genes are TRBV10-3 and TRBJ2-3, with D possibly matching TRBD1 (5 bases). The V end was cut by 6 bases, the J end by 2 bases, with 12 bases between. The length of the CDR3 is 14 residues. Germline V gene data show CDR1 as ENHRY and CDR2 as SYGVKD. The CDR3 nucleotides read TGTGCCATCAGCCCCGGACAAGACACAGATACGCAGTATTTT. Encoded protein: CAISPGQDTDTQYF.

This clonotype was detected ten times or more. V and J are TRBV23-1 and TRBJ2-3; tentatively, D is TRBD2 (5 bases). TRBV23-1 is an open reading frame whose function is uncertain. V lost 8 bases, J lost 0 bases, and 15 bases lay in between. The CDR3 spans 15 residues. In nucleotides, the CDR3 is TGCGCCAGCCCTTACACGAGGGTTAGCACAGATACGCAGTATTTT. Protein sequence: CASPYTRVSTDTQYF.

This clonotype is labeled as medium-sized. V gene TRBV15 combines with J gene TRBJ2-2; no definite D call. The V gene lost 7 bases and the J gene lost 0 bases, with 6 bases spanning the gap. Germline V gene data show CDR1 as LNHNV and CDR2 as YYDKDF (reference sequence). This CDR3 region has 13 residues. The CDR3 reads CATMDPNTGELFF. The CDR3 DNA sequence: TGTGCCACCATGGACCCGAACACCGGGGAGCTGTTTTTT.

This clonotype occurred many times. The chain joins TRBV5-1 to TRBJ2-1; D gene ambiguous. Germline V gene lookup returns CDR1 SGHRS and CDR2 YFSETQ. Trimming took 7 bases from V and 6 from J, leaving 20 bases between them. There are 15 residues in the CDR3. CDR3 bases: TGCGCCAGCTCGTTTTCTGGCGGAAATCTCAATGAGCAGTTCTTC. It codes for CASSFSGGNLNEQFF.

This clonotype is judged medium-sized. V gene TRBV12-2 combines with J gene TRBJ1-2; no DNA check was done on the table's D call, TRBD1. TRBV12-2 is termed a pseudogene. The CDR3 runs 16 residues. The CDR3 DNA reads TGTGCAAGTCGCGCGGAGTGGGACAGAAGGCGGTTCAGCTACACCTTC. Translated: CASRAEWDRRRFSYTF.

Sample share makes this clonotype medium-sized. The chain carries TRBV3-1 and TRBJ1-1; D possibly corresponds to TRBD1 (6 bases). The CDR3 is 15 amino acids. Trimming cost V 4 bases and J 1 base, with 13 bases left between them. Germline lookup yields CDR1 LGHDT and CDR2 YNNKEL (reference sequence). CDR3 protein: CASSRGAGTNTEAFF. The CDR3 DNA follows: TGTGCCAGCAGCCGGGGGGCAGGGACGAACACTGAAGCTTTCTTT.

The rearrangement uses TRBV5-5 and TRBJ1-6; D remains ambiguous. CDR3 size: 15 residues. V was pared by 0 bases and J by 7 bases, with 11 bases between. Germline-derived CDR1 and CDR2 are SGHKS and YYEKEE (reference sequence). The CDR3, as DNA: TGTGCCAGCAGCTTGGGAGACGCTAGGAATTCACCCCTCCACTTT. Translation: CASSLGDARNSPLHF.

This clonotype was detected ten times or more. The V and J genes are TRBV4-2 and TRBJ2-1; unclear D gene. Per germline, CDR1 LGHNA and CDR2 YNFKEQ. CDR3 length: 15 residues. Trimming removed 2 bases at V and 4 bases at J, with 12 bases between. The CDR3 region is CASSQIASGYNEQFF. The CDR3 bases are TGTGCCAGCAGCCAAATAGCAAGTGGGTACAATGAGCAGTTCTTC.

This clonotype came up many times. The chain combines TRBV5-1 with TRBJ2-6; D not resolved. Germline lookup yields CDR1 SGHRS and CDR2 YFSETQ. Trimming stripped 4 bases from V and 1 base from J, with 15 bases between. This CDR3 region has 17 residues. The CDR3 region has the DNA TGCGCCAGCAGCCCCCTCTTGAGGAGTTCTGGGGCCAACGTCCTGACTTTC. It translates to CASSPLLRSSGANVLTF. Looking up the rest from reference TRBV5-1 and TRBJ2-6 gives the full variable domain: KAGVTQTPRYLIKTRGQQVTLSCSPISGHRSVSWYQQTPGQGLQFLFEYFSETQRNKGNFPGRFSGRQFSNSRSEMNVSTLELGDSALYLCASSPLLRSSGANVLTFGAGSRLTVL.

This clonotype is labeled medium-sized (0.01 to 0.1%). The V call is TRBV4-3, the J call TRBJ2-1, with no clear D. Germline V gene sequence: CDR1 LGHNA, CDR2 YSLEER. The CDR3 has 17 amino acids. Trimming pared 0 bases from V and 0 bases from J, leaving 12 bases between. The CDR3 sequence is CASSQDLRIGSYNEQFF. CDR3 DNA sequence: TGCGCCAGCAGCCAAGATCTGAGGATAGGCTCCTACAATGAGCAGTTCTTC.